This TCR beta chain was captured by sequencing in a study of CD8 T cells in Susac syndrome. After extraction with the RNeasy kit, roughly 0.45 to 1 ug of the RNA was reverse transcribed using random hexamers. A single record per CDR3 protein comes from TCRdb applying MiXCR to the immunoSEQ multiplex PCR reads. This repertoire shows 150,000 to 160,000 distinct CDR3 sequences, 95% to 96% found once; its top ten account for under 0.15%. The length of the CDR3 is 15 residues. The junction had 5 bases not matched to a gene; V was cut back by 2 bases and J by 0 bases. Germline CDR1 DFQATT, CDR2 SNEGSKA (reference sequence). This clonotype has just one count.

V is TRBV20-1 and J is TRBJ1-1; TRBD1 matches at 8 bases. The sequence was collected from a human donor with multiple sclerosis. The sample consisted of CD8+ T cells from PBMCs. The CDR3: CSARSGTGLNTEAFF. The CDR3 DNA reads TGCAGTGCTAGATCGGGGACAGGCTTGAACACTGAAGCTTTCTTT.